These T cell receptor beta chains were read from a single sample in a study of cytomegalovirus exposure and HLA in healthy donors. TCRdb's copy holds only in-frame clones and misses some; the assay was immunoSEQ multiplex PCR. Of 150,000 or so clones listed, 70% to 80% are singletons. The specimen was PBMCs. These receptor sequences come from a man between 35 and 55 years old in good health and CMV-seropositive. The CDR3 runs from the conserved cysteine through the conserved F or W. The D gene is left open where the match is weak. Clone size is stated in some rows and not others, as once, few, many or a class when expanded.

cdr3_nt | cdr3_aa | d_call | v_call | clone_size | j_call | cdr3_length
TGTGCCAGCAGTTTACTCGATAGGGGCTCAACTTTCTTT | CASSLLDRGSTFF | . | TRBV28 | once | TRBJ1-1 | 13
TGTGCCAGTAGTAGGACAGGGGAAGGGGCCGAGCAGTACTTC | CASSRTGEGAEQYF | TRBD1 | TRBV19 | . | TRBJ2-7 | 14
TGTGCCAGCAGCTTGGATAGCGGGAGCATTGCCGGGGAGCTGTTTTTT | CASSLDSGSIAGELFF | TRBD2 | TRBV5-4 | few | TRBJ2-2 | 16
TGTGCCAGCAGTTTAACGGGAGCAGGCGAGCAGTACTTC | CASSLTGAGEQYF | . | TRBV27 | . | TRBJ2-7 | 13
TGCGCCAGCAGCTTGGGTATAGCGGGAGCGGCGTACGAGCAGTACTTC | CASSLGIAGAAYEQYF | TRBD2 | TRBV5-1 | few | TRBJ2-7 | 16
TGCGCCAGCAGCCGACAGACTAGCGGCGCCTACGAGCAGTACTTC | CASSRQTSGAYEQYF | TRBD2 | TRBV4-3 | . | TRBJ2-7 | 15
TGTGCCAGCAGTGAACAGGAAGAGACCCAGTACTTC | CASSEQEETQYF | . | TRBV2 | few | TRBJ2-5 | 12
TGTGCCAGCAGCTTAGCAGGGGGCAATATTTACAATGAGCAGTTCTTC | CASSLAGGNIYNEQFF | TRBD1 | TRBV11-2 | few | TRBJ2-1 | 16
TGCGCCAGCAGCCAAGATCCAGGTGAGAACACTGAAGCTTTCTTT | CASSQDPGENTEAFF | . | TRBV4-3 | once | TRBJ1-1 | 15
TGTGCCAGCAGCTTTCAGAAAGGGAGTACCGGGGAGCTGTTTTTT | CASSFQKGSTGELFF | . | TRBV7-2 | . | TRBJ2-2 | 15
TGCGCCAGCAGCACCAGCGGGAGGGCCGCAGATACGCAGTATTTT | CASSTSGRAADTQYF | TRBD2 | TRBV5-1 | . | TRBJ2-3 | 15
TGTGCCAGCAGCCAAGGGCCAGGGTACCATGAGCAGTTCTTC | CASSQGPGYHEQFF | . | TRBV14 | . | TRBJ2-1 | 14
TGTGCCAGCAGTGAATGGGGCAACACCCCACTAGGATCTAGCGGGAGCTACAATGAGCAGTTCTTC | CASSEWGNTPLGSSGSYNEQFF | TRBD2 | TRBV6-1 | . | TRBJ2-1 | 22
TGCGCCAGCAGCTTGAGCCTAGCGGGAGTCGGGGAGCTGTTTTTT | CASSLSLAGVGELFF | TRBD2 | TRBV5-1 | . | TRBJ2-2 | 15
TGTGCCAGCAGTGAAGGTAGAGGGCCGAAAGGAACTGAGCAGTTCTTC | CASSEGRGPKGTEQFF | . | TRBV6-1 | few | TRBJ2-1 | 16
TGCGCCAGCAGCCAAGAGCGGGCGGGGGGTGGGGGGTACTACGAGCAGTACTTC | CASSQERAGGGGYYEQYF | TRBD2 | TRBV4-3 | . | TRBJ2-7 | 18
TGTGCCAGCTCACCCACACCCGACTCCTACGAGCAGTACTTC | CASSPTPDSYEQYF | . | TRBV18 | . | TRBJ2-7 | 14
TGTGCCAGCAGTCCTCGGGACAGAGCCTTCGAAGCTTTCTTT | CASSPRDRAFEAFF | TRBD1 | TRBV11-2 | . | TRBJ1-1 | 14
TGTGCCAGCAGTTTGCCTAGCGGGAGGGCCGGAGAGCAGTTCTTC | CASSLPSGRAGEQFF | TRBD2 | TRBV27 | few | TRBJ2-1 | 15
TGTGCCAGCAGACCCTACACCGGGACAGGAGACAATGAGCAGTTCTTC | CASRPYTGTGDNEQFF | TRBD1 | TRBV5-8 | . | TRBJ2-1 | 16
TGCAGCGTTGGCAGGGTGGCGGCCTTCCATTACAATGAGCAGTTCTTC | CSVGRVAAFHYNEQFF | . | TRBV29-1 | . | TRBJ2-1 | 16
TGTGCCAGCAGTCCCTTGACAGGGGGCTACGAGCAGTACTTC | CASSPLTGGYEQYF | TRBD1 | TRBV27 | . | TRBJ2-7 | 14
TGTGCCAGTAGTATAGCGGCCGGGAGGGGCAATGAGCAGTTCTTC | CASSIAAGRGNEQFF | TRBD2 | TRBV19 | . | TRBJ2-1 | 15
TGTGCCAGCAGGGACTCCGGGACAGGGGGATTTTACACCGGGGAGCTGTTTTTT | CASRDSGTGGFYTGELFF | TRBD1 | TRBV27 | . | TRBJ2-2 | 18
TGTGCCAGCAGCTTAGAATTAACCCAGCAGGGTCTGAACACTGAAGCTTTCTTT | CASSLELTQQGLNTEAFF | . | TRBV7-9 | . | TRBJ1-1 | 18
TGTGCCAGCAGTCGTATTCTAGCGGGAGGGCCTGAAGAGCAGTTCTTC | CASSRILAGGPEEQFF | TRBD2 | TRBV11-2 | few | TRBJ2-1 | 16
TGTGTCAGAAGCTTAGAAGAGGGCTACACCTTC | CVRSLEEGYTF | . | TRBV7-5 | . | TRBJ1-2 | 11
TGTGCCATCAGTGCCGGACTAGCGGGAGCTGAGACCCAGTACTTC | CAISAGLAGAETQYF | TRBD2 | TRBV10-3 | . | TRBJ2-5 | 15
TGTGCCTCCAGGGGACAGGGTTACAATGGCTACACCTTC | CASRGQGYNGYTF | TRBD1 | TRBV10-3 | . | TRBJ1-2 | 13
TGTGCCTGGAGTGTACTAGCGGGAGGGCCAAATGAGCAGTTCTTC | CAWSVLAGGPNEQFF | TRBD2 | TRBV30 | few | TRBJ2-1 | 15
TGTGCCAGCAGCTTGAGGCCGGAGCGGGAGACCGGGGAGCTGTTTTTT | CASSLRPERETGELFF | TRBD2 | TRBV5-5 | . | TRBJ2-2 | 16